This TCR beta chain came from a study of T cells in Graves' hyperthyroidism and ophthalmopathy. As for the study in general: At initial diagnosis, before any treatment had begun, peripheral blood was obtained.

The study enrolled patients aged 18 to 65 with newly diagnosed hyperthyroidism of under 2 months' duration. Regions amplified from RNA transcripts were the TCR beta CDR3 regions. The HTBI set primed first-round TCR CDR3 RT-PCR. Each CDR3 protein gets one entry after TCRdb re-called the multiplex PCR reads with MiXCR. Here the sample spans approximately 640,000 distinct CDR3 sequences, roughly 17% being singletons. Per the germline V gene, CDR1 is SGHRS and CDR2 is YFSETQ. V gave up 2 bases and J gave up 2 bases, with 11 bases separating them. The CDR3 has 14 residues. Comments on this clonotype: Its target is not known.

Study results and limitations: Most clonotypes expanded in thyroid above 0.001 were likewise present in blood. Ophthalmopathy and stable hyperthyroidism were told apart by a 13 V-J model.

The receptor was isolated from a man aged 50 to 60 with Graves' hyperthyroidism. Sequenced input: blood. The rearrangement uses TRBV5-1 and TRBJ2-7, with TRBD2 as a possible D gene (5 bases). The CDR3 loop reads CASSFGDEPYEQYF. Here the CDR3 DNA reads TGCGCCAGCAGCTTCGGGGATGAGCCCTACGAGCAGTACTTC.